The clone carrying this TCR beta chain has just a few counts. As yet, its antigen is unknown. The CDR3 runs to 16 residues. With 5 bases removed from V and 4 bases from J, the gap between germline ends came to 18 bases. Germline V gene lookup returns CDR1 SGHTA and CDR2 FQGNSA. Using immunoSEQ multiplex PCR, the repertoire was profiled, and TCRdb retains in-frame clones only, with some absent. The profile covers tens of thousands of clones, with roughly 74% appearing a single time and over 3.5% taken by the ten largest. The entry originates in a study of a mutant IDH1 vaccine in newly diagnosed glioma. At the level of the study: Patients received vaccination from 4-6 weeks after radiotherapy alone, or with temozolomide cycles.

Stated time point: week 35, safety follow-up. Doses consisted of 300 ug of mutant IDH1 20-mer peptide each, paired with topical imiquimod. Donors had new WHO grade 3 or 4 IDH1-mutant, ATRX-lost astrocytomas. The rearrangement joins TRBV7-2 to TRBJ1-5; no clear D. This specimen was PBMCs, taken from a glioma patient whose treatment included an IDH1 peptide vaccine. This TCR derives from a man aged 45-65 years with glioma. The chain's CDR3 is CASSPKVGVGNQPQHF. The CDR3 DNA is TGTGCCAGCAGCCCTAAGGTGGGTGTTGGGAATCAGCCCCAGCATTTT. Full variable domain (remainder filled in from reference TRBV7-2 and TRBJ1-5): GAGVSQSPSNKVTEKGKDVELRCDPISGHTALYWYRQSLGQGLEFLIYFQGNSAPDKSGLPSDRFSAERTGGSVSTLTIQRTQQEDSAVYLCASSPKVGVGNQPQHFGDGTRLSIL.